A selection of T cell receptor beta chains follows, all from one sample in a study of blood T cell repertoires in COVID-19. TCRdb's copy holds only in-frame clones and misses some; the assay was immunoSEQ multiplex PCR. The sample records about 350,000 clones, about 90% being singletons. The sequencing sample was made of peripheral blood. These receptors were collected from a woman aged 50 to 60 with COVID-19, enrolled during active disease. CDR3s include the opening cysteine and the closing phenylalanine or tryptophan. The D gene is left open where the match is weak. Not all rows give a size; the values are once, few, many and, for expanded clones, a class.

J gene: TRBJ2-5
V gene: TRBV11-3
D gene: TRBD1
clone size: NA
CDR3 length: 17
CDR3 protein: CASSPRRGGLGQETQYF
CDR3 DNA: TGTGCCAGCAGTCCCAGACGAGGGGGCCTCGGGCAAGAGACCCAGTACTTC

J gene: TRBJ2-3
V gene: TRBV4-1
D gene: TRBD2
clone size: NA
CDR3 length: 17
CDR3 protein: CASSPWGGRAIGDTQYF
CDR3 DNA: TGCGCCAGCAGCCCCTGGGGCGGGAGGGCCATCGGAGATACGCAGTATTTT

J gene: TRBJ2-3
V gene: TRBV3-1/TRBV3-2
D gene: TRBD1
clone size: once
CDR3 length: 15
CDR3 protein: CASSLPGQGTDTQYF
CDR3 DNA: TGTGCCAGCAGCCTCCCGGGACAGGGCACAGATACGCAGTATTTT

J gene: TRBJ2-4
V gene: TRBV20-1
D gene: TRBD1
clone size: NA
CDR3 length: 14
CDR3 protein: CSASPGQGQNIQYF
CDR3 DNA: TGCAGTGCTAGTCCGGGACAGGGACAAAACATTCAGTACTTC

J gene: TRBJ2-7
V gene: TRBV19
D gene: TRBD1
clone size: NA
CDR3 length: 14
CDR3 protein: CASSIAQGGYEQYF
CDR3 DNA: TGTGCCAGTAGTATTGCACAGGGGGGCTACGAGCAGTACTTC

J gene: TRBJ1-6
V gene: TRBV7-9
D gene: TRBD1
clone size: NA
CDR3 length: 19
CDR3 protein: CASSSPEAGGSSYNSPLHF
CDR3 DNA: TGTGCCAGCAGCTCCCCCGAAGCAGGGGGGAGCTCCTATAATTCACCCCTCCACTTT

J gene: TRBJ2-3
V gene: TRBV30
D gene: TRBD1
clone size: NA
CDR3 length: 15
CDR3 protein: CAWSRDRALADTQYF
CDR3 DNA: TGTGCCTGGAGTAGGGACAGGGCCCTCGCAGATACGCAGTATTTT

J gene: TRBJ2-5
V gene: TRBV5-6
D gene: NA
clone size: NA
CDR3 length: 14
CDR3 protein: CASSLAERTETQYF
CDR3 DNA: TGTGCCAGCAGCTTGGCCGAGAGGACTGAGACCCAGTACTTC

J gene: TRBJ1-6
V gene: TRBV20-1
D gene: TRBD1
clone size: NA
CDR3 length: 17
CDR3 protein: CSASRSGQSRGNSPLHF
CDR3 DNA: TGCAGTGCTAGTCGATCAGGACAGTCCAGGGGGAATTCACCCCTCCACTTT

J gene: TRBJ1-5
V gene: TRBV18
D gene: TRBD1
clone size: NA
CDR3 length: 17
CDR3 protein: CASSQVGQGRTNQPQHF
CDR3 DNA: TGTGCCAGCTCACAGGTTGGACAGGGGAGGACTAATCAGCCCCAGCATTTT

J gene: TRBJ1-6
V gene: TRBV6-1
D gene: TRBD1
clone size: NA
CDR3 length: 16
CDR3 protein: CASSEWGGQGGSPLHF
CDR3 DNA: TGTGCCAGCAGTGAATGGGGGGGACAGGGCGGTTCACCCCTCCACTTT

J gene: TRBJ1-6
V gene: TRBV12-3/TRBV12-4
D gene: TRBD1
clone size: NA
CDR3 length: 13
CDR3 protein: CASRGQVNSPLHF
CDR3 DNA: TGTGCCAGCAGGGGACAGGTTAATTCACCCCTCCACTTT

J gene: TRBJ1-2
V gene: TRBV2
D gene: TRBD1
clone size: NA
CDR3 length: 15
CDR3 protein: CASSERTGNRGGYTF
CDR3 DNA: TGTGCCAGCAGTGAGCGGACAGGCAATCGAGGGGGCTACACCTTC

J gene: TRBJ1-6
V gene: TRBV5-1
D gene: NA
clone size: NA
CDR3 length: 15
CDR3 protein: CASSLTGSQSSPLHF
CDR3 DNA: TGCGCCAGCAGCCTGACTGGCTCCCAGAGTTCACCCCTCCACTTT

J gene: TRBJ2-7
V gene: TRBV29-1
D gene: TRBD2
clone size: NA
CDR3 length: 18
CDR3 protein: CSVEVVLAGTIGSYEQYF
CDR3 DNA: TGCAGCGTTGAAGTAGTACTAGCGGGAACAATCGGCTCCTACGAGCAGTACTTC

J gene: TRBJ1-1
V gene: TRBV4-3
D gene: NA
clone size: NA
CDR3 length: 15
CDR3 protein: CASSHSGISNTEAFF
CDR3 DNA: TGCGCCAGCAGCCACTCAGGGATCTCGAACACTGAAGCTTTCTTT

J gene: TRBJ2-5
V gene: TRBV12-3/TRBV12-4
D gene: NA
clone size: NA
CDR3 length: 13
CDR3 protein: CASTRDSQETQYF
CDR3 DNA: TGTGCCAGCACAAGGGACTCACAAGAGACCCAGTACTTC

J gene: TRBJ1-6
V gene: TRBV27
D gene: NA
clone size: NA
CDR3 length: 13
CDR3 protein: CASRQGYNSPLHF
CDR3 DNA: TGTGCCAGCAGGCAGGGTTATAATTCACCCCTCCACTTT

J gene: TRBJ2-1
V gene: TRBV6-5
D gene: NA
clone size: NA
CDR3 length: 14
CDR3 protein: CASVRDWAPNEQFF
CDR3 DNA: TGTGCCAGCGTCCGGGACTGGGCACCCAATGAGCAGTTCTTC

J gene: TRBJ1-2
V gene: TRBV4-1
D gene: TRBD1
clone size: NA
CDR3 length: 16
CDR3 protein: CASSQDPAGGLIGYTF
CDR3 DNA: TGCGCCAGCAGCCAAGATCCGGCAGGGGGCCTTATCGGCTACACCTTC

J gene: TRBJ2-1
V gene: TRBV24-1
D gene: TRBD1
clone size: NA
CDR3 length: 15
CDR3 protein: CATSVKGTGGHEQFF
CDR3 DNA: TGTGCCACCAGTGTAAAAGGGACAGGGGGCCATGAGCAGTTCTTC

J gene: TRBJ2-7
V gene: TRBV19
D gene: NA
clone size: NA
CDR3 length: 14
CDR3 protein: CASSPRVERVEQYF
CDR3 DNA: TGTGCCAGTAGTCCCAGGGTCGAGCGAGTCGAGCAGTACTTC

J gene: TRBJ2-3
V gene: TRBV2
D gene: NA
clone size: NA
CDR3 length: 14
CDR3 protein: CAGRTSSSTDTQYF
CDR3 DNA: TGTGCCGGCCGGACAAGCTCTAGCACAGATACGCAGTATTTT

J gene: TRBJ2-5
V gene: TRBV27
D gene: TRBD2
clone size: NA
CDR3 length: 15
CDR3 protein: CASSKTSWAQETQYF
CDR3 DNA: TGTGCCAGCAGTAAGACTAGCTGGGCCCAAGAGACCCAGTACTTC

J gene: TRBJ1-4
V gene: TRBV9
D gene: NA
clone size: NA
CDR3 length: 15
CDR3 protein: CASSPRSAPGEKLFF
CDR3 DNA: TGTGCCAGCAGCCCCCGGTCCGCTCCGGGTGAAAAACTGTTTTTT

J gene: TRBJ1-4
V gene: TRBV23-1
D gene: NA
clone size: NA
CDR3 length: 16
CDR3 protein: CASSQYPVATNEKLFF
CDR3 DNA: TGCGCCAGCAGTCAATATCCGGTTGCAACTAATGAAAAACTGTTTTTT

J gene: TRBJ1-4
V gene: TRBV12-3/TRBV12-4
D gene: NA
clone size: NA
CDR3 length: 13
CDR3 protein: CASTTTGNEKLFF
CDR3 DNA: TGTGCCAGCACCACGACAGGAAATGAAAAACTGTTTTTT

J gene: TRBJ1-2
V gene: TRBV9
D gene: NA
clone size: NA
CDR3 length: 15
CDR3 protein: CASSVAPGSNYGYTF
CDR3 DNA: TGTGCCAGCAGCGTAGCACCGGGGTCTAACTATGGCTACACCTTC

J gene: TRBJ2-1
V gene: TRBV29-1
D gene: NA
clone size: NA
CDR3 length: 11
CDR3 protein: CSVEKGGEQFF
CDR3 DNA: TGCAGCGTTGAAAAGGGAGGTGAGCAGTTCTTC

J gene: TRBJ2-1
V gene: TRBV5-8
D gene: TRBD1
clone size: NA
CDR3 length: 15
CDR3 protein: CASSSGTGAFDEQFF
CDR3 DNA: TGTGCCAGCAGCTCCGGGACAGGGGCTTTCGATGAGCAGTTCTTC

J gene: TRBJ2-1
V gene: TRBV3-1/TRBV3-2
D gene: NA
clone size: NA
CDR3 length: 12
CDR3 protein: CASSHIRQEQFF
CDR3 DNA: TGTGCCAGCAGCCACATCAGACAAGAGCAGTTCTTC

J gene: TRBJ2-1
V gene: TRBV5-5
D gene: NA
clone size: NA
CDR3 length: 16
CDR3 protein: CASTLSLSVIQNEQFF
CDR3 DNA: TGTGCCAGCACCCTGTCACTAAGCGTTATTCAAAATGAGCAGTTCTTC

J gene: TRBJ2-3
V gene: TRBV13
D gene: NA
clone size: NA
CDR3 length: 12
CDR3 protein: CASSQSTDTQYF
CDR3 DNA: TGTGCCAGCAGTCAAAGCACAGATACGCAGTATTTT